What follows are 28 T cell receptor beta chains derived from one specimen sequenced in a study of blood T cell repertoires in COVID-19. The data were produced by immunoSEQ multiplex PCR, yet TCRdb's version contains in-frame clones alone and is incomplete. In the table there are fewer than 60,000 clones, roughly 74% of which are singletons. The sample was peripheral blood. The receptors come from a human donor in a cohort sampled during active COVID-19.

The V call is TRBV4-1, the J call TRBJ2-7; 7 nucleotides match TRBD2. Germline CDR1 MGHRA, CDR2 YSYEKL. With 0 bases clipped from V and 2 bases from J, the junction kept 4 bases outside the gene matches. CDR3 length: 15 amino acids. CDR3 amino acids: CASSQDPAGPYEQYF. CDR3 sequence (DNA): TGCGCCAGCAGCCAAGACCCAGCGGGACCCTACGAGCAGTACTTC.

Here the CDR3 DNA reads TGTGCCAGCAGCTTGGAGCTGTCTAATGAAAAACTGTTTTTT. It encodes CASSLELSNEKLFF. V and J are TRBV7-2 and TRBJ1-4; D gene uncertain. The CDR3 totals 14 residues. In germline, CDR1 is SGHTA, CDR2 FQGNSA. V was pared by 3 bases and J by 3 bases, with 8 bases between.

The CDR3 sequence is CAWKGGWTEAFF. The CDR3 DNA sequence: TGTGCCTGGAAAGGGGGATGGACTGAAGCTTTCTTT. The chain combines TRBV30 with TRBJ1-1; the D gene is possibly TRBD1 (6 bases). The CDR3 runs 12 residues. V shed 4 bases and J shed 5 bases, with 11 bases lying between them. Germline lookup yields CDR1 GTSNPN and CDR2 SVGIG (reference sequence).

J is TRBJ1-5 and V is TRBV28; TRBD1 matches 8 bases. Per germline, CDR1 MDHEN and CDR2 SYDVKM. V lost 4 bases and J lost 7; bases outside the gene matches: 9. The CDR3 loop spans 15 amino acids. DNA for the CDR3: TGTGCCAGCAGTTCCGGACAGGGAGGAGGACAGCCCCAGCATTTT. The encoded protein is CASSSGQGGGQPQHF.

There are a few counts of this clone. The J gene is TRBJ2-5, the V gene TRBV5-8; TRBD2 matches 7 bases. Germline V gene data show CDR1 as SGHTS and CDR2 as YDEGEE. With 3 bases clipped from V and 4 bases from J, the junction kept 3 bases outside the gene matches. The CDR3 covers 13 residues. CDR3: CASSSTSRETQYF. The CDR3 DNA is TGTGCCAGCAGCTCGACTAGCCGAGAGACCCAGTACTTC.

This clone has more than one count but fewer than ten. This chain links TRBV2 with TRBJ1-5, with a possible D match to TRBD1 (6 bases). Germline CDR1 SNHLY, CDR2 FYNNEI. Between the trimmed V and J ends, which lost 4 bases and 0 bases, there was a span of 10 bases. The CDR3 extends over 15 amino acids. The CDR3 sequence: CASSGRQVSNQPQHF. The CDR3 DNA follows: TGTGCCAGCAGTGGCAGACAGGTTAGCAATCAGCCCCAGCATTTT.

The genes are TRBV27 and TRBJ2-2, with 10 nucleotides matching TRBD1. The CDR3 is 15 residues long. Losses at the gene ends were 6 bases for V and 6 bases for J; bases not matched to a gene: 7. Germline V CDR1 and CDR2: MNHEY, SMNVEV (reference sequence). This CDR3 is CASRNGTGAAGELFF. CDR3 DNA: TGTGCCAGCAGAAACGGGACAGGGGCCGCCGGGGAGCTGTTTTTT.

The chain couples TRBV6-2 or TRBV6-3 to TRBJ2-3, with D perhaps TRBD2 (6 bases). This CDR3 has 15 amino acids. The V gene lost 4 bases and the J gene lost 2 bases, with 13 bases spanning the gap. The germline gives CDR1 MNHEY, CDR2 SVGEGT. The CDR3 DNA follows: TGTGCCAGCAGTTCCCTGGGACTCTACACAGATACGCAGTATTTT. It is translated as CASSSLGLYTDTQYF.

CDR3 sequence (DNA): TGTGCCATCAGTGGAACAGGGGGCGAGATTGGCTACACCTTC. This codes for CAISGTGGEIGYTF. The chain joins TRBV10-3 to TRBJ1-2, with 9 bases matching TRBD1. Germline assignment: CDR1 ENHRY and CDR2 SYGVKD. This CDR3 contains 14 residues. V lost 4 bases and J lost 7; bases outside the gene matches: 7.

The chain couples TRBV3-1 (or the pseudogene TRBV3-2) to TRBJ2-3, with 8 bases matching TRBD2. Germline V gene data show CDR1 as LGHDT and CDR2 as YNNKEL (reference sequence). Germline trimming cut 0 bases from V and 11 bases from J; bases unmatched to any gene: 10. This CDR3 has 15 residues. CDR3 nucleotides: TGTGCCAGCAGCCAAGATCTGTTACGGGGGGGCCGGCAGTATTTT. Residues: CASSQDLLRGGRQYF.

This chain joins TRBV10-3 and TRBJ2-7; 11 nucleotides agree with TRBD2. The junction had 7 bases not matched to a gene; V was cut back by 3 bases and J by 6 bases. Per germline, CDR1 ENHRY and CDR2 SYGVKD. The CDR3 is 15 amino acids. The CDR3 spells CAISDTLTSGGEQYF. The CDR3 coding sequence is TGTGCCATCAGTGATACATTAACTAGCGGGGGCGAGCAGTACTTC.

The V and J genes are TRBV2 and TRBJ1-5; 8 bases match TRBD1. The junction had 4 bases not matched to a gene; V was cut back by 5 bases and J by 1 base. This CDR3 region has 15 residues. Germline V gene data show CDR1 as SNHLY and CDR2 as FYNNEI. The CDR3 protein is CASSSQGASNQPQHF. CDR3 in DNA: TGTGCCAGCAGTTCTCAGGGGGCAAGCAATCAGCCCCAGCATTTT.

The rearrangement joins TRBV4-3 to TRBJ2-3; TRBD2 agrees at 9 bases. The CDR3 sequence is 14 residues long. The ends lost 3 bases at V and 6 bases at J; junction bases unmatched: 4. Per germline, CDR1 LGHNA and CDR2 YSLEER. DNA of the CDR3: TGCGCCAGCAGCCAGGCGGGGGGGCCGGATACGCAGTATTTT. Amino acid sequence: CASSQAGGPDTQYF.

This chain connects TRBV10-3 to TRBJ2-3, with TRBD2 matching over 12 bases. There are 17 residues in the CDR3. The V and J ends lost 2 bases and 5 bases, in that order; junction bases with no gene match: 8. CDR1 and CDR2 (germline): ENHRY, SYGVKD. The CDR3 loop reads CAISETLAGGPGDTQYF. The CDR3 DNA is TGTGCCATCAGTGAGACTCTAGCGGGAGGGCCAGGAGATACGCAGTATTTT.

The CDR3 sequence: CAISESTGGAYTEAFF. The CDR3 nucleotides read TGTGCCATCAGTGAGTCGACAGGGGGCGCGTACACTGAAGCTTTCTTT. The chain uses TRBV10-3 and TRBJ1-1; 10 nucleotides match TRBD1. The CDR3 is 16 amino acids. Germline CDR1 and CDR2: ENHRY and SYGVKD. V was clipped by 0 bases and J by 3 bases; unmatched bases: 4.

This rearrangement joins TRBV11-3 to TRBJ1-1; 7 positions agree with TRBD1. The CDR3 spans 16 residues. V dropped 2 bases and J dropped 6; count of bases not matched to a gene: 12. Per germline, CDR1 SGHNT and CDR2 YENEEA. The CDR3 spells CASSLLGQDRVSEAFF. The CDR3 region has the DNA TGTGCCAGCAGCTTATTAGGCCAAGACAGGGTCTCTGAAGCTTTCTTT.

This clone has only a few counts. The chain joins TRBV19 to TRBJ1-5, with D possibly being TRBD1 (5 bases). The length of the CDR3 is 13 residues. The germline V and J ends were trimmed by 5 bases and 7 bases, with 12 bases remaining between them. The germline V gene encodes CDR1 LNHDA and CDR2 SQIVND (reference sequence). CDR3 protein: CASSPSGGQPQHF. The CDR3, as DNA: TGTGCCAGTAGTCCATCTGGGGGGCAGCCCCAGCATTTT.

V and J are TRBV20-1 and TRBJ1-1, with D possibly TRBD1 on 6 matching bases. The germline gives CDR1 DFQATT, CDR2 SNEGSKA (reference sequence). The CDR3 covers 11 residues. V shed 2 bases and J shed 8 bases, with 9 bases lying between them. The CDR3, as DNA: TGCAGTGCTAGACGACAGGTCGAAGCTTTCTTT. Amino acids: CSARRQVEAFF.

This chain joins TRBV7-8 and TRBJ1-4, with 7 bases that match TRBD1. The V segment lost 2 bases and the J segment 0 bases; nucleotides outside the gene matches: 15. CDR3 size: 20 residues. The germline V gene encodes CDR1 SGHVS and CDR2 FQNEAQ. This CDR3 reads CASSLRPRTGTAATNEKLFF. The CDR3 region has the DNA TGTGCCAGCAGCTTAAGACCCCGGACCGGGACAGCAGCAACTAATGAAAAACTGTTTTTT. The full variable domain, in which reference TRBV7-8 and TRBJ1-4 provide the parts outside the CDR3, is GAGVSQSPRYKVAKRGQDVALRCDPISGHVSLFWYQQALGQGPEFLTYFQNEAQLDKSGLPSDRFFAERPEGSVSTLKIQRTQQEDSAVYLCASSLRPRTGTAATNEKLFFGSGTQLSVL.

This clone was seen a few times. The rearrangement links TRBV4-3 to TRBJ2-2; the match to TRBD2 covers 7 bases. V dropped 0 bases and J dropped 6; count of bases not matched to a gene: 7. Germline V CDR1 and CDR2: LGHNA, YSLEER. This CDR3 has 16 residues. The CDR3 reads CASSQEWPGRAGELFF. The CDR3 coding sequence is TGCGCCAGCAGCCAAGAATGGCCAGGGAGGGCCGGGGAGCTGTTTTTT.

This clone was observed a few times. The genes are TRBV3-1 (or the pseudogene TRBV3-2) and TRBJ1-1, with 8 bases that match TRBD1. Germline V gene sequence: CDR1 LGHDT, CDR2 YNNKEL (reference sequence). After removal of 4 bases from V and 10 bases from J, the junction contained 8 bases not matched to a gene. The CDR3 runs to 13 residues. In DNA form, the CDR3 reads TGTGCCAGCAGCCCAGGGACAGGTGGGGCAGCTTTCTTT. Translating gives CASSPGTGGAAFF.

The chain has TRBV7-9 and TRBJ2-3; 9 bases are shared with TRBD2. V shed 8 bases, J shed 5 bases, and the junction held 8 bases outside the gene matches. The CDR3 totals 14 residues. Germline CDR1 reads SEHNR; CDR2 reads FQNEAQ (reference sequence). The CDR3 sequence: CASGIAGAGDTQYF. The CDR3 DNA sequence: TGTGCCAGCGGAATAGCGGGAGCGGGAGATACGCAGTATTTT. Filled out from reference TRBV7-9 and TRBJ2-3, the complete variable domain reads DTGVSQNPRHKITKRGQNVTFRCDPISEHNRLYWYRQTLGQGPEFLTYFQNEAQLEKSRLLSDRFSAERPKGSFSTLEIQRTEQGDSAMYLCASGIAGAGDTQYFGPGTRLTVL.

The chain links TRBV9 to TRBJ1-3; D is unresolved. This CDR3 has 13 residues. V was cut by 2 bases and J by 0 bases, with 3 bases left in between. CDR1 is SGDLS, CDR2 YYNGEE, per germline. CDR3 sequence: CASSVSSGNTIYF. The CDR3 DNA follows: TGTGCCAGCAGCGTGAGCTCTGGAAACACCATATATTTT.

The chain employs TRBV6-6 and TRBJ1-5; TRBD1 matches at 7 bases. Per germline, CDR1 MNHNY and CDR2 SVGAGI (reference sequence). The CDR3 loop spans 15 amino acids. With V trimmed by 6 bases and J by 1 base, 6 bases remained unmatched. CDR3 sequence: CASRTQGLSNQPQHF. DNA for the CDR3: TGTGCCAGCAGAACACAGGGGTTGAGCAATCAGCCCCAGCATTTT.

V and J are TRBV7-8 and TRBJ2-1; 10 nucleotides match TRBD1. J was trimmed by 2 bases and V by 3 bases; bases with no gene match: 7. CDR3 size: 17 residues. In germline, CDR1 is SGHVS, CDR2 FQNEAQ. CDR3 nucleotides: TGTGCCAGCAGCTTGAGGGCCGGGACAGGGGCCTACAATGAGCAGTTCTTC. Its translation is CASSLRAGTGAYNEQFF.

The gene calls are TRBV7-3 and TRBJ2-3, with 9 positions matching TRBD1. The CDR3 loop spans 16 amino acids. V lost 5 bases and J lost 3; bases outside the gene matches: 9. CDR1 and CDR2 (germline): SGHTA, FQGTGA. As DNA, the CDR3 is TGTGCCAGCAGCACCGGACAGGGGCTAGGAACAGATACGCAGTATTTT. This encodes CASSTGQGLGTDTQYF. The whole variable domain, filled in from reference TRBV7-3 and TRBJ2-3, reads GAGVSQTPSNKVTEKGKYVELRCDPISGHTALYWYRQSLGQGPEFLIYFQGTGAADDSGLPNDRFFAVRPEGSVSTLKIQRTERGDSAVYLCASSTGQGLGTDTQYFGPGTRLTVL.

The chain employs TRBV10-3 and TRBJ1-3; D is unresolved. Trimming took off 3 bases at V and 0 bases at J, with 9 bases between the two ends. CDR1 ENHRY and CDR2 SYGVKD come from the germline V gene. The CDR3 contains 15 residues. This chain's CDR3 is CAISEATVSGNTIYF. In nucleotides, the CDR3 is TGTGCCATCAGTGAAGCAACCGTCTCTGGAAACACCATATATTTT.

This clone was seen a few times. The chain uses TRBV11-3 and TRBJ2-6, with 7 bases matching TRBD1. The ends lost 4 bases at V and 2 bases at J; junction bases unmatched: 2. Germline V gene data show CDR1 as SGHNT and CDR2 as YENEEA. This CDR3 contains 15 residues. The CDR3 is CASSSGTAGANVLTF. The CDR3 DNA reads TGTGCCAGCAGCTCCGGGACAGCTGGGGCCAACGTCCTGACTTTC.